Following are 28 T cell receptor beta chains from one sample sequenced in a study of blood T cell repertoires in COVID-19. TCRdb's table, derived via immunoSEQ multiplex PCR, lists solely in-frame clones and lacks some. The sample holds about 180,000 clones; approximately 88% are singletons and the top ten take 6.5% to 9%. Sequencing used peripheral blood. The receptors originated from a woman in her thirties or forties with COVID-19, enrolled during active disease.

This chain uses TRBV27 with TRBJ1-1; TRBD1 matches 7 bases. The CDR3 is 15 amino acids. From germline, CDR1 is MNHEY and CDR2 SMNVEV (reference sequence). The trim removed 2 bases at V and 1 base at J, leaving 4 bases unmatched. CDR3 amino acids: CASSLATGKNTEAFF. CDR3 nucleotides: TGTGCCAGCAGTTTAGCGACAGGGAAGAACACTGAAGCTTTCTTT.

The chain employs TRBV19 and TRBJ2-1, with 7 bases aligning to TRBD1. The CDR3 contains 16 residues. Germline V gives CDR1 LNHDA, CDR2 SQIVND (reference sequence). Trimming took 6 bases from V and 7 from J; bases not matched to a gene: 15. The CDR3 sequence is CASSPVRTGFVNEQFF. The CDR3, as DNA: TGTGCCAGTAGCCCTGTTAGGACAGGCTTCGTGAATGAGCAGTTCTTC.

The gene calls are TRBV9 and TRBJ2-3; TRBD1 matches at 7 bases. This CDR3 spans 13 amino acids. Germline V gives CDR1 SGDLS, CDR2 YYNGEE. V gave up 0 bases and J gave up 10 bases; unmatched junction bases: 5. CDR3 bases: TGTGCCAGCAGCGTAGGACAGGGTGAGGCGCAGTATTTT. It yields the protein CASSVGQGEAQYF.

This sequence joins TRBV7-9 and TRBJ1-1; no reliable D call. The germline V gene has CDR1 SEHNR and CDR2 FQNEAQ (reference sequence). V was shortened by 5 bases and J by 3 bases, with 4 bases between the two germline ends. The CDR3 contains 11 residues. The CDR3 bases are TGTGCCAGCAGCCCTTACACTGAAGCTTTCTTT. Translated, it gives CASSPYTEAFF.

J is TRBJ2-2 and V is TRBV5-4, with 8 bases aligning to TRBD1. The CDR3 totals 15 residues. V shed 4 bases and J 4 bases; nucleotides not matched to a gene: 6. Germline CDR1 is SGHNT and CDR2 is YYREEE (reference sequence). The CDR3 DNA reads TGTGCCAGCAGCCCACCAGGGGGCGGCACCGGGGAGCTGTTTTTT. Its protein product is CASSPPGGGTGELFF.

The V call is TRBV6-5, the J call TRBJ1-5; 11 bases match TRBD1. Looked up from germline, CDR1 is MNHEY and CDR2 is SVGAGI. V was pared by 6 bases and J by 2 bases, with 3 bases of the junction left unmatched. The CDR3 covers 15 residues. The CDR3 reads CASRRDRGGNQPQHF. CDR3 nucleotides: TGTGCCAGCAGGCGGGACAGGGGGGGCAATCAGCCCCAGCATTTT.

The chain employs TRBV19 and TRBJ1-5, with unresolved D. Trimming stripped 7 bases from V and 7 bases from J, with 14 bases between. The CDR3 spans 13 residues. CDR1 and CDR2 from the germline V gene are LNHDA and SQIVND (reference sequence). The CDR3 here is CASTFLSGQPQHF. As DNA, the CDR3 is TGTGCCAGTACCTTTTTGTCGGGACAGCCCCAGCATTTT.

The J gene is TRBJ1-1, the V gene TRBV12-3 or TRBV12-4; no clear D. The CDR3 is 13 residues long. Deletions cut 2 bases from V and 1 base from J, with 5 bases between. The CDR3 DNA follows: TGTGCCAGCAGTTTACAGGAGAACACTGAAGCTTTCTTT. Translated, it gives CASSLQENTEAFF.

This chain uses TRBV11-3 with TRBJ2-1; unclear D gene. The ends were cut back, 0 bases at V and 5 bases at J, with 8 bases in the middle. The V gene's germline CDR1 is SGHNT and CDR2 YENEEA. There are 14 residues in the CDR3. The CDR3 nucleotides are TGTGCCAGCAGCTTAGAGGGCCGGAACAATGAGCAGTTCTTC. The encoded protein is CASSLEGRNNEQFF.

The chain combines TRBV6-5 with TRBJ1-5; D unclear. Germline values: CDR1 MNHEY, CDR2 SVGAGI. V dropped 8 bases and J dropped 0 bases, with 11 bases sitting between them. The CDR3 is 14 amino acids. DNA for the CDR3: TGTGCCAGCCGTACTGAATATAGCAATCAGCCCCAGCATTTT. Translation gives CASRTEYSNQPQHF.

This clone appeared once. The chain is built from TRBV6-5 and TRBJ2-7, with D unresolved. The CDR3 totals 15 residues. CDR1 and CDR2 from the germline V gene are MNHEY and SVGAGI. V shed 0 bases and J shed 3 bases, with 12 bases lying between them. CDR3 residues: CASSYSSPDNYEQYF. Written as DNA, the CDR3 is TGTGCCAGCAGTTACTCGAGCCCAGACAACTACGAGCAGTACTTC.

This clone has a single count. V usage is TRBV5-4 and J usage is TRBJ1-3; weak D call: TRBD1 (5 bases). Trimming cost V 2 bases and J 4 bases, with 13 bases left between them. The V gene's germline CDR1 is SGHNT and CDR2 YYREEE (reference sequence). This CDR3 spans 15 amino acids. The CDR3 is CASSLAGRRGNTIYF. The CDR3 region has the DNA TGTGCCAGCAGCTTAGCGGGGCGTCGAGGAAACACCATATATTTT.

The V gene is TRBV18, the J gene TRBJ2-5; D is perhaps TRBD1 (6 bases). Germline values: CDR1 KGHSH, CDR2 LQKENI. This CDR3 comprises 13 residues. V shed 7 bases and J shed 3 bases, with 12 bases lying between them. CDR3 sequence: CASFVRDKETQYF. CDR3 in DNA: TGTGCCAGCTTTGTCCGGGACAAAGAGACCCAGTACTTC.

The count of this clone is one. The rearrangement links TRBV19 to TRBJ2-7; 7 bases agree with TRBD1. Germline lookup yields CDR1 LNHDA and CDR2 SQIVND (reference sequence). The CDR3 has 15 amino acids. V shed 5 bases, J shed 4 bases, and the junction held 11 bases outside the gene matches. CDR3 DNA sequence: TGTGCCAGTAGTCGACAGGGTTTGGGGTCATACGAGCAGTACTTC. Amino acid sequence: CASSRQGLGSYEQYF.

The J gene is TRBJ2-1, the V gene TRBV5-8; a weak D match, TRBD1 (5 bases). The germline V gene encodes CDR1 SGHTS and CDR2 YDEGEE. V gave up 5 bases and J gave up 0 bases, with 12 bases separating them. This CDR3 has 15 amino acids. As DNA, the CDR3 is TGTGCCAGCAGTACCCGCAGGGTCTCCTACAATGAGCAGTTCTTC. Its translation is CASSTRRVSYNEQFF.

V and J are TRBV5-6 and TRBJ2-7; 8 bases match TRBD2. The CDR3 totals 14 residues. V gave up 4 bases and J gave up 4 bases; unmatched junction bases: 7. Germline CDR1 reads SGHDT; CDR2 reads YYEEEE. CDR3 loop: CASSGGLEMYEQYF. The CDR3 nucleotides read TGTGCCAGCAGCGGGGGACTAGAAATGTACGAGCAGTACTTC.

The chain links TRBV2 to TRBJ1-3; D is unresolved. The V gene's germline CDR1 is SNHLY and CDR2 FYNNEI. The CDR3 runs 15 residues. Trimming shortened V by 4 bases and J by 0 bases, and 10 bases separated the two germline ends. The CDR3 DNA is TGTGCCAGCAGTGTGTCGGGGTTCTCTGGAAACACCATATATTTT. Protein sequence: CASSVSGFSGNTIYF.

The chain joins TRBV4-1 to TRBJ2-4; 7 nucleotides align to TRBD2. This CDR3 comprises 17 residues. CDR1 MGHRA and CDR2 YSYEKL come from the germline V gene. V lost 1 base, J lost 3 bases, and 9 bases stayed unmatched. The CDR3 loop is CASSQVGRGRNKNIQYF. The CDR3 DNA sequence: TGCGCCAGCAGCCAAGTGGGGAGGGGAAGGAACAAAAACATTCAGTACTTC.

The chain joins TRBV5-6 to TRBJ1-6; TRBD1 matches 7 bases. The CDR3 sequence is 15 residues long. J was trimmed by 4 bases and V by 1 base; bases with no gene match: 2. The germline V gene has CDR1 SGHDT and CDR2 YYEEEE. CDR3 residues: CASSLRGQYNSPLHF. As DNA, the CDR3 is TGTGCCAGCAGCTTGCGGGGACAGTATAATTCACCCCTCCACTTT.

The chain links TRBV9 to TRBJ1-4; D unresolved. The CDR3 consists of 15 residues. V was cut by 0 bases and J by 5 bases, with 11 bases left in between. CDR1 SGDLS and CDR2 YYNGEE come from the germline V gene. CDR3 residues: CASSVDEEFNEKLFF. In nucleotides, the CDR3 is TGTGCCAGCAGCGTAGACGAGGAGTTCAATGAAAAACTGTTTTTT. Full variable domain (missing parts from reference TRBV9 and TRBJ1-4): DSGVTQTPKHLITATGQRVTLRCSPRSGDLSVYWYQQSLDQGLQFLIQYYNGEERAKGNILERFSAQQFPDLHSELNLSSLELGDSALYFCASSVDEEFNEKLFFGSGTQLSVL.

This chain uses TRBV15 with TRBJ1-2; weak D call: TRBD1 (6 bases). The CDR3 is 13 amino acids. CDR1 and CDR2 (germline): LNHNV, YYDKDF (reference sequence). V lost 9 bases, J lost 4 bases, and 15 bases lay in between. CDR3 in amino acids: CATSPGGLYGYTF. The CDR3 DNA follows: TGTGCCACGTCACCGGGGGGCCTCTATGGCTACACCTTC. Drawing the rest from reference TRBV15 and TRBJ1-2, the complete variable domain is DAMVIQNPRYQVTQFGKPVTLSCSQTLNHNVMYWYQQKSSQAPKLLFHYYDKDFNNEADTPDNFQSRRPNTSFCFLDIRSPGLGDTAMYLCATSPGGLYGYTFGSGTRLTVV.

V gene TRBV2 combines with J gene TRBJ2-1; possible D gene TRBD2, 7 bases. Germline-derived CDR1 and CDR2 are SNHLY and FYNNEI. V was cut by 10 bases and J by 4 bases, with 23 bases left in between. The CDR3 length is 16 residues. This CDR3 reads CATITGGGANYNEQFF. The CDR3 bases are TGTGCCACGATCACGGGGGGCGGGGCGAATTACAATGAGCAGTTCTTC.

The chain uses TRBV6-6 and TRBJ2-1; 13 nucleotides agree with TRBD2. The CDR3 extends over 16 amino acids. With 2 bases clipped from V and 7 bases from J, the junction kept 5 bases outside the gene matches. Germline V lookup: CDR1 MNHNY, CDR2 SVGAGI (reference sequence). The CDR3 sequence: CASSYRTSGRGNEQFF. The CDR3 DNA follows: TGTGCCAGCAGTTACCGGACTAGCGGGAGAGGGAATGAGCAGTTCTTC.

Regarding this clone: Other DNA sequences within the sample encode an identical CDR3. The chain is built from TRBV5-1 and TRBJ2-5, with TRBD2 matching 8 bases. V lost 0 bases, J lost 5 bases, and 0 bases stayed unmatched. Germline V gene data show CDR1 as SGHRS and CDR2 as YFSETQ. This CDR3 has 13 amino acids. The CDR3 protein is CASSLGGGETQYF. CDR3 nucleotide sequence: TGCGCCAGCAGCTTGGGCGGGGGGGAGACCCAGTACTTC. Drawing the rest from reference TRBV5-1 and TRBJ2-5, the complete variable domain is KAGVTQTPRYLIKTRGQQVTLSCSPISGHRSVSWYQQTPGQGLQFLFEYFSETQRNKGNFPGRFSGRQFSNSRSEMNVSTLELGDSALYLCASSLGGGETQYFGPGTRLLVL.

This chain joins TRBV9 and TRBJ1-5; TRBD1 is a possible D gene (5 bases). This CDR3 region has 14 residues. Germline-derived CDR1 and CDR2 are SGDLS and YYNGEE. Trimming shortened V by 10 bases and J by 3 bases, and 17 bases separated the two germline ends. DNA for the CDR3: TGTGCCCTTGGTGGCAGGGTCATCAATCAGCCCCAGCATTTT. It yields the protein CALGGRVINQPQHF.

The chain carries TRBV7-9 and TRBJ1-1, with 7 bases fitting TRBD1. Germline CDR1 and CDR2: SEHNR and FQNEAQ (reference sequence). V shed 2 bases and J 3 bases; nucleotides not matched to a gene: 3. This CDR3 region has 14 residues. CDR3: CASSLIDRDTEAFF. Here the CDR3 DNA reads TGTGCCAGCAGCTTAATAGACAGGGACACTGAAGCTTTCTTT.

This sequence joins TRBV7-3 and TRBJ2-5, with 8 bases fitting TRBD2. The length of the CDR3 is 15 residues. J lost 1 base, V lost 5 bases, and 6 bases had no gene match. Germline CDR1 SGHTA, CDR2 FQGTGA. CDR3 nucleotide sequence: TGTGCCAGCAGCGTATCCGGGACTAGCCAAGAGACCCAGTACTTC. Translating it yields CASSVSGTSQETQYF.

In its sample, this clone was seen once. The chain is built from TRBV3-1 (or the pseudogene TRBV3-2) and TRBJ1-1; D remains unclear. The germline CDR1 and CDR2 sequences are LGHDT and YNNKEL (reference sequence). Deletions cut 3 bases from V and 0 bases from J, with 8 bases between. This CDR3 comprises 14 residues. The CDR3 nucleotides are TGTGCCAGCAGCCAGAGGCAGATGAACACTGAAGCTTTCTTT. Its protein is CASSQRQMNTEAFF.